This T cell receptor (beta chain) was observed in a study of identical twins' blood T cells. This clonotype was counted ten times or more. Each CDR3 protein gets one entry after TCRdb re-called the 5' RACE reads with MiXCR. The sample holds hundreds of thousands of distinct CDR3 sequences, about 28% seen once. The germline gives CDR1 DFQATT, CDR2 SNEGSKA (reference sequence). This CDR3 has 14 amino acids. The J segment lost 0 bases and the V segment lost 6 bases, leaving 2 bases of the junction unmatched. The sample comprised PBMCs. The J gene is TRBJ2-6, the V gene TRBV20-1; 7 bases align to TRBD1. The receptor was derived from a woman aged 18 to 55 in good health. CDR3 coding DNA: TGCAGTGCACGGGACAGCTCTGGGGCCAACGTCCTGACTTTC. This gives the protein CSARDSSGANVLTF.